This note documents a single TCR beta chain sequence. Its antigen remains unknown. Those who donated, Caucasian adults without exception, all lived in Nashville, Tennessee. TCRdb keeps only in-frame clones here, not all; method: immunoSEQ multiplex PCR. The sample holds fewer than 350,000 clones, about nine tenths seen once. This sample was included in a study of shared clonotypes between healthy human individuals. General study findings and limits: Shared across four donors were around 4.7% of the naive CD4 clonotypes. Against clonotypes common to all four donors, non-shared ones had lower generation probabilities.

The V segment lost 0 bases and the J segment 2 bases; nucleotides outside the gene matches: 2. Germline V gene lookup returns CDR1 SGHDT and CDR2 YYEEEE. The CDR3 is 14 residues long. Material: memory CD8+ T cells sorted from blood. Subset noted: CD45RO+ cells pooled with CCR7-negative TemRA cells. The chain recombines TRBV5-6 with TRBJ2-7, with 7 bases fitting TRBD1. The source of this sequence is a man aged 18 to 29 in good health. Here the CDR3 reads CASSLVGQAYEQYF. The CDR3 nucleotides read TGTGCCAGCAGCTTGGTAGGACAGGCCTACGAGCAGTACTTC.